The clone carrying this TCR beta chain was detected only a few times. What it recognizes is unknown. The read ends 3 residues early relative to the CDR3; the germline J gene fills the gap. This record belongs to a study of T cell clonality in common variable immunodeficiency. General observations from the study: Shared TCRbeta clones were fewer between CVID subjects than controls. TCRbeta clonality was increased in CVID versus healthy controls. In common variable immunodeficiency, TCR beta chains reportedly carried fewer deletions and N-nucleotide insertions.

Reduced serum IgG, IgA and/or IgM plus specific antibody deficiency defined CVID. Trimming removed 2 bases at V and 4 bases at J, with 9 bases between. In germline, CDR1 is MNHNS, CDR2 SASEGT. This CDR3 is 13 amino acids long. Measured with immunoSEQ multiplex PCR; TCRdb has only the in-frame clones, and not every one. The sample was found to contain roughly 33,000 clones, and every one recurs. This rearrangement joins TRBV6-1 to TRBJ2-7, with D possibly matching TRBD1 (5 bases). The sequence derives from a human donor with common variable immunodeficiency. Sequencing was performed on peripheral blood mononuclear cells. CDR3 loop: CASSEPAGYEQYF. The part of the CDR3 DNA that was read is TGTGCCAGCAGTGAACCCGCAGGGTACGAG.